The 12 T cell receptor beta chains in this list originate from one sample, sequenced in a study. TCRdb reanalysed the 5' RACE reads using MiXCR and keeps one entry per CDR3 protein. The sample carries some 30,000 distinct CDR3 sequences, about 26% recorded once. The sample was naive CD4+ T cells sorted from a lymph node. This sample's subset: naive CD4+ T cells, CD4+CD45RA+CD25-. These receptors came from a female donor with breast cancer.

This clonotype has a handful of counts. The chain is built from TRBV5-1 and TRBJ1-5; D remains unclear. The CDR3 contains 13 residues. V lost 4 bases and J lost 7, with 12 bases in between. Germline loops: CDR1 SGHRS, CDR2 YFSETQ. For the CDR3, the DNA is TGCGCCAGCAGCGACGGACCGGGGCAGCCCCAGCATTTT. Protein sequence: CASSDGPGQPQHF.

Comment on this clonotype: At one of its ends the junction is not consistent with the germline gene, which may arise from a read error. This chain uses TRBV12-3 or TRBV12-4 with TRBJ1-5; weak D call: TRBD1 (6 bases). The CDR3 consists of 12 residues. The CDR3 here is CATKQGDQLQHF. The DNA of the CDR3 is TGTGCCACCAAACAGGGTGATCAGCTCCAGCATTTT.

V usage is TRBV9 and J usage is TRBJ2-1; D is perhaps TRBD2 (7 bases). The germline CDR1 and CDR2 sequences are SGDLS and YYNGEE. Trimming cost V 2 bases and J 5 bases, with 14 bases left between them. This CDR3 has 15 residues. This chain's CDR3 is CASSVGGDTHNEQFF. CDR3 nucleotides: TGTGCCAGCAGCGTTGGGGGGGACACTCACAATGAGCAGTTCTTC.

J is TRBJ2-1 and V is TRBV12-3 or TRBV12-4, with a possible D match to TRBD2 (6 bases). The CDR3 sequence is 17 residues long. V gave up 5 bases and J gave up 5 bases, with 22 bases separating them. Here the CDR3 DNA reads TGTGCCAGCAGTGACCAATTGGGGCTAGCGACCCACAATGAGCAGTTCTTC. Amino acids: CASSDQLGLATHNEQFF.

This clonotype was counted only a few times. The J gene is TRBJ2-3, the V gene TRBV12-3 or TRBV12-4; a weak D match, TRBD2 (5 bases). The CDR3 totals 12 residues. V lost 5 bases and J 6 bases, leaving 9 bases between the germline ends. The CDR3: CASSTGSDTQYF. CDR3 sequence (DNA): TGTGCCAGCAGTACGGGGTCGGATACGCAGTATTTT.

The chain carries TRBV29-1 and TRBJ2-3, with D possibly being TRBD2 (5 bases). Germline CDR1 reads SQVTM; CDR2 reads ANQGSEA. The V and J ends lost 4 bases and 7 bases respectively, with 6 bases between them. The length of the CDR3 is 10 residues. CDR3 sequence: CSVGGNTQYF. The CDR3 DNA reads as TGCAGCGTTGGAGGGAATACGCAGTATTTT.

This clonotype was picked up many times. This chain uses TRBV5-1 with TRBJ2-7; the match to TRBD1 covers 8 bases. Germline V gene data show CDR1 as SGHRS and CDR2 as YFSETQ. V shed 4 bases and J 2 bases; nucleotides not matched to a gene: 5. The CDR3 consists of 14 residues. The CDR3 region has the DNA TGCGCCAGCAGCCTTGTGACAGGGGCCTACGAGCAGTACTTC. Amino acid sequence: CASSLVTGAYEQYF.

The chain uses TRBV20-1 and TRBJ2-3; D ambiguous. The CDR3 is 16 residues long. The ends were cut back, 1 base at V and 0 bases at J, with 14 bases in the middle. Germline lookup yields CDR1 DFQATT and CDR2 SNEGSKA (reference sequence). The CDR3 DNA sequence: TGCAGTGCTAGAGCCCCTTCCCCCACCAGCACAGATACGCAGTATTTT. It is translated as CSARAPSPTSTDTQYF.

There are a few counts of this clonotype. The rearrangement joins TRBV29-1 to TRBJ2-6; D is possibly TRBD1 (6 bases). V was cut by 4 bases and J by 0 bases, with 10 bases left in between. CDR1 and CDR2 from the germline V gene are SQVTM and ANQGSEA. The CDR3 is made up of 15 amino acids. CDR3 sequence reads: CSVVLGGSGANVLTF. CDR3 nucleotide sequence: TGCAGCGTTGTCCTAGGGGGCTCTGGGGCCAACGTCCTGACTTTC.

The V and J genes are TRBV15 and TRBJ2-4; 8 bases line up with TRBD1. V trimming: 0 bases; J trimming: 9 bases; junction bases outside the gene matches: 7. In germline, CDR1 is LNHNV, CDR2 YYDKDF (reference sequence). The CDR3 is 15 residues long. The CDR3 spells CATSRDLGQGSIQYF. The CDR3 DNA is TGTGCCACCAGCAGAGATTTAGGACAGGGAAGCATTCAGTACTTC.

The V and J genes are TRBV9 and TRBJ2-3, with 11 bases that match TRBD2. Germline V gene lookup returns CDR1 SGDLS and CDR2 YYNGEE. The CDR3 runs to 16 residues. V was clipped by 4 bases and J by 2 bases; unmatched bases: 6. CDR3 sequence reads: CASSRGLADSTDTQYF. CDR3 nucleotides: TGTGCCAGCAGCAGGGGACTAGCGGATTCCACAGATACGCAGTATTTT.

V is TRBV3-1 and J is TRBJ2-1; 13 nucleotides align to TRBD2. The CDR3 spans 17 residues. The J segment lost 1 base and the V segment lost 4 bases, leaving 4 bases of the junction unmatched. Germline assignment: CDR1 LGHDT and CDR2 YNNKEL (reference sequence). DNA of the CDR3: TGTGCCAGCAGCCCCGGGACTAGCGGGGTTTCCTACAATGAGCAGTTCTTC. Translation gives CASSPGTSGVSYNEQFF.